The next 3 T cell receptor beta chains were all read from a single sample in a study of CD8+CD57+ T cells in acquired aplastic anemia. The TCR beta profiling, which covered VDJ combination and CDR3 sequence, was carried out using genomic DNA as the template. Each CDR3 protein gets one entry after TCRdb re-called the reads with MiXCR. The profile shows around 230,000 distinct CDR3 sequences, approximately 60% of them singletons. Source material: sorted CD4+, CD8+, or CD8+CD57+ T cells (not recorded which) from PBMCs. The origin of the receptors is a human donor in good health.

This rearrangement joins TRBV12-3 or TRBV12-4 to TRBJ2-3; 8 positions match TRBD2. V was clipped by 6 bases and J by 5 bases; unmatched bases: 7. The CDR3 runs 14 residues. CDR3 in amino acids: CASREAGEGDTQYF. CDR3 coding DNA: TGTGCCAGCAGGGAAGCGGGAGAGGGAGATACGCAGTATTTT.

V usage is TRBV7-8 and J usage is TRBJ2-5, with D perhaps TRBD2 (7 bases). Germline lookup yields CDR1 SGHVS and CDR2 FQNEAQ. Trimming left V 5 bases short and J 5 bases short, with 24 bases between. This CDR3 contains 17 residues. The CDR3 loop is CASSPEGGAAGGETQYF. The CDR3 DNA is TGTGCCAGCAGCCCAGAGGGGGGGGCAGCTGGGGGGGAGACCCAGTACTTC.

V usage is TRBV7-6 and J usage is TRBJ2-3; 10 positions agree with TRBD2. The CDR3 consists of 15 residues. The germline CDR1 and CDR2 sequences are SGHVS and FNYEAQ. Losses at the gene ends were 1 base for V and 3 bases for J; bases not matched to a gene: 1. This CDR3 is CASSLELAGTDTQYF. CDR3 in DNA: TGTGCCAGCAGCTTAGAACTAGCGGGGACAGATACGCAGTATTTT. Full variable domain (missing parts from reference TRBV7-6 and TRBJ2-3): GAGVSQSPRYKVTKRGQDVALRCDPISGHVSLYWYRQALGQGPEFLTYFNYEAQQDKSGLPNDRFSAERPEGSISTLTIQRTEQRDSAMYRCASSLELAGTDTQYFGPGTRLTVL.